Listed below are T cell receptor beta chains from one sample, sequenced in a study of blood T cell repertoires in COVID-19. Produced via immunoSEQ multiplex PCR; TCRdb's table is partial and in-frame only. The repertoire holds about 50,000 clones, roughly 82% seen once, with over 2% in the top ten. What was sequenced was peripheral blood. The receptors derive from a woman between 55 and 75 years old with acute or convalescent COVID-19. The CDR3 runs from the conserved cysteine through the conserved F or W. Each record gives: J gene, V gene, D gene, CDR3 protein. D genes are given only for firm matches.

j_gene: TRBJ1-3
v_gene: TRBV5-1
d_gene: .
CDR3aa: CASSLDRNSGNTIYF

j_gene: TRBJ2-1
v_gene: TRBV9
d_gene: TRBD1
CDR3aa: CASSTGTGFEQFF

j_gene: TRBJ2-1
v_gene: TRBV2
d_gene: TRBD2
CDR3aa: CASRILGLAGGNEQFF

j_gene: TRBJ2-1
v_gene: TRBV2
d_gene: TRBD2
CDR3aa: CASQSGTSIINEQFF

j_gene: TRBJ2-7
v_gene: TRBV11-3
d_gene: .
CDR3aa: CASSRQHTYEQYF

j_gene: TRBJ2-1
v_gene: TRBV7-3
d_gene: .
CDR3aa: CASSPAGREYNEQFF

j_gene: TRBJ1-4
v_gene: TRBV20-1
d_gene: .
CDR3aa: CSASEVREKLFF

j_gene: TRBJ2-3
v_gene: TRBV1
d_gene: .
CDR3aa: CTSSQAKLAGLSDTQYF

j_gene: TRBJ2-3
v_gene: TRBV5-1
d_gene: TRBD1
CDR3aa: CASSLEGARRTDTQYF

j_gene: TRBJ1-1
v_gene: TRBV2
d_gene: .
CDR3aa: CASSALMGGNTEAFF

j_gene: TRBJ1-3
v_gene: TRBV19
d_gene: .
CDR3aa: CASSTTGRLSGNTIYF

j_gene: TRBJ2-7
v_gene: TRBV6-6
d_gene: TRBD2
CDR3aa: CASSYGGEAREQYF

j_gene: TRBJ2-2
v_gene: TRBV6-5
d_gene: .
CDR3aa: CASMWERRGSGELFF

j_gene: TRBJ2-7
v_gene: TRBV6-5
d_gene: TRBD1
CDR3aa: CASSYGQGAQVRQYF

j_gene: TRBJ2-2
v_gene: TRBV9
d_gene: .
CDR3aa: CASSVAGRSTGELFF

j_gene: TRBJ2-7
v_gene: TRBV5-6
d_gene: .
CDR3aa: CASREAVNYEQYF

j_gene: TRBJ1-3
v_gene: TRBV2
d_gene: .
CDR3aa: CASRTAQVRSGNTIYF

j_gene: TRBJ1-1
v_gene: TRBV3-1/TRBV3-2
d_gene: TRBD1
CDR3aa: CASSRTGQNTEAFF

j_gene: TRBJ1-3
v_gene: TRBV3-1/TRBV3-2
d_gene: .
CDR3aa: CASSQGSYSGNTIYF

j_gene: TRBJ1-1
v_gene: TRBV9
d_gene: .
CDR3aa: CASSVGGTRTEAFF

j_gene: TRBJ2-1
v_gene: TRBV19
d_gene: .
CDR3aa: CASSIGRGGYNEQFF

j_gene: TRBJ2-3
v_gene: TRBV4-2
d_gene: TRBD1
CDR3aa: CASSSGWAGTGNRDTQYF